This T cell receptor beta chain was sequenced in a study of response to subunit inactivated influenza vaccine. With 5 bases removed from V and 3 bases from J, the gap between germline ends came to 7 bases. The CDR3 is made up of 13 amino acids. Study-level points and caveats: There was a suggestion from the authors that each seasonal influenza vaccination recruits few new T cells.

Of note for this clonotype: The antigen is undetermined.

TCRdb reprocessed the RT-PCR reads via MiXCR and lists one record per CDR3 protein. Among 500,000 to 600,000 distinct CDR3 sequences listed, 12% to 15% were seen once. The rearrangement links TRBV12-3 or TRBV12-4 to TRBJ2-2; no clear D gene. The specimen was PBMCs from blood, collected 11 to 12 days after vaccination. The TCR was taken from a man aged 45-60 years who received an inactivated influenza vaccine. The CDR3 region is CASSRQYTGELFF. CDR3 DNA sequence: TGTGCCAGCAGTCGGCAGTACACCGGGGAGCTGTTTTTT.